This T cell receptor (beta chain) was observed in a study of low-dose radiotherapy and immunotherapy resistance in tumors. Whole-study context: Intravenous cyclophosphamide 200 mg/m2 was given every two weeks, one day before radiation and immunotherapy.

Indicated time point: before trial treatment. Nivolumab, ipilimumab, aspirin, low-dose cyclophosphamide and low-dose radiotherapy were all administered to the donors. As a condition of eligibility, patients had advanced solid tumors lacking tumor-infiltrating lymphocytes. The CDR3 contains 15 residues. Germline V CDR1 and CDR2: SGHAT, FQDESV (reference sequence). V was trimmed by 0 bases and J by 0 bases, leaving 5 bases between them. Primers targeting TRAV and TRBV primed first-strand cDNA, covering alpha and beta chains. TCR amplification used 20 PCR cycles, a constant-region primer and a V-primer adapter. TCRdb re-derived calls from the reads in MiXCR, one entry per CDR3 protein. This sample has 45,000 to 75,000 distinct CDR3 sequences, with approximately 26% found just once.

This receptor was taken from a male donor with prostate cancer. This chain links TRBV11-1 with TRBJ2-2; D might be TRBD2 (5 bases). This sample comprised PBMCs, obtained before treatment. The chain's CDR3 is CASSLAGANTGELFF. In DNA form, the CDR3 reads TGTGCCAGCAGCTTAGCCGGGGCGAACACCGGGGAGCTGTTTTTT.